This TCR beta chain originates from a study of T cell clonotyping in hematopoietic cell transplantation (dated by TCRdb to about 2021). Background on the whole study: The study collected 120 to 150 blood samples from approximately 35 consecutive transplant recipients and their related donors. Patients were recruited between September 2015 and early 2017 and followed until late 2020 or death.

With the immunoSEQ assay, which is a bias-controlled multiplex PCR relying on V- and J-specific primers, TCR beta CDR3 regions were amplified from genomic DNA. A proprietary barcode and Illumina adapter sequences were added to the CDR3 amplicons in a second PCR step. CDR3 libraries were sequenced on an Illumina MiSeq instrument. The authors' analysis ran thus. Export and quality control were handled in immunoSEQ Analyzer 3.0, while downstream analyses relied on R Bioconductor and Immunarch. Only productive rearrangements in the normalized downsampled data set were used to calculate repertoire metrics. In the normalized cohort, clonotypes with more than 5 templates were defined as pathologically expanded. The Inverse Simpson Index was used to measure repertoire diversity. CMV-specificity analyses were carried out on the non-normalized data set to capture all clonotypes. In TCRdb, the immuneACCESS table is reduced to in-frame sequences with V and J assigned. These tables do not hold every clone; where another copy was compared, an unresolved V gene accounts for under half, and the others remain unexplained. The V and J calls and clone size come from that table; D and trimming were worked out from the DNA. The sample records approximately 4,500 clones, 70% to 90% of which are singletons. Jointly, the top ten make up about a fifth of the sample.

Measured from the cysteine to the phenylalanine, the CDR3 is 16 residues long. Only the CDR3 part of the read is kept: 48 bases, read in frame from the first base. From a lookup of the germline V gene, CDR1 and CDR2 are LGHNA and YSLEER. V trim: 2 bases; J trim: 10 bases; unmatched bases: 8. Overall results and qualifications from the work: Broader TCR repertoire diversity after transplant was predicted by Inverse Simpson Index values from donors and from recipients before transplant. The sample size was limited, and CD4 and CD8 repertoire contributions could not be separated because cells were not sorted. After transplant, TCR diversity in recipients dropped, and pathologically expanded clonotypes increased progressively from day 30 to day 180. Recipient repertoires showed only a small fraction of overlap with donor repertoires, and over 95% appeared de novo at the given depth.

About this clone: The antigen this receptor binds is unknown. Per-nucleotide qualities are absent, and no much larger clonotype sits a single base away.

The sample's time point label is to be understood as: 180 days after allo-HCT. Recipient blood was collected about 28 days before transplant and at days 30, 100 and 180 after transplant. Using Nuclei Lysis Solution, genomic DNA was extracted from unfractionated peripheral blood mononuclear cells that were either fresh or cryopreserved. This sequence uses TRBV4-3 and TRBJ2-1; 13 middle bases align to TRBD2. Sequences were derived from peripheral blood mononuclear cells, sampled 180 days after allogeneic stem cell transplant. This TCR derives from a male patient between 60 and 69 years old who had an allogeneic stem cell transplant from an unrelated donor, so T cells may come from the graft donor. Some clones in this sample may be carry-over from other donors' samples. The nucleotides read TGCGCCAGCAGCCAATTTACTAGCGGGGGGGCATGGGAGCAGTTCTTC. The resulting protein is CASSQFTSGGAWEQFF.